Shown below are 26 T cell receptor beta chains from a single sample sequenced in a study of T cells in women clearing cervical HPV infection. TCRdb keeps only in-frame clones here, not all; method: immunoSEQ multiplex PCR. This sample's table has 40,000 to 60,000 clones. Sequenced input: blood buffy coat. These receptors all come from a woman aged 18 to 75 with a cervical HPV16 infection that either progressed to CIN3+ or cleared (not recorded which).

Worth noting for this clone: The CDR3 end lies 3 residues beyond the end of the read and is filled in from the germline J gene. V and J are TRBV11-2 and TRBJ1-2; D ambiguous. V was shortened by 0 bases and J by 5 bases, with 13 bases between the two germline ends. Germline CDR1 and CDR2: SGHAT and FQNNGV. The CDR3 is made up of 15 amino acids. Partial CDR3 DNA: TGTGCCAGCAGCTTAGACTGGACTCGGGCTTATGGC. Translated: CASSLDWTRAYG. The entire CDR3 sequence reads CASSLDWTRAYGYTF.

Remarks on this clone: Coverage ceases 3 residues before the CDR3 finishes, and the germline J gene fills in the end. The chain recombines TRBV20-1 with TRBJ2-1, with 9 bases fitting TRBD2. CDR3 length equals 15 residues. The V and J ends lost 6 bases and 2 bases, in that order; junction bases with no gene match: 8. The germline CDR1 and CDR2 sequences are DFQATT and SNEGSKA (reference sequence). Here the CDR3 reads CSAVRREGTYNEQFF. CDR3 DNA (partial): TGCAGTGCAGTAAGGCGGGAGGGCACCTACAATGAG.

Comments on this clone: The read comes to an end 3 residues before the CDR3 does, leaving the germline J gene to fill in the end. The chain employs TRBV27 and TRBJ2-7; 8 bases fit TRBD2. Losses at the gene ends were 4 bases for V and 0 bases for J; bases not matched to a gene: 11. Germline V CDR1 and CDR2: MNHEY, SMNVEV (reference sequence). CDR3 size: 17 residues. CDR3 bases read: TGTGCCAGCAGTTCTAGACAAGCGGGGGCTAACTCCTACGAG. It codes for CASSSRQAGANSYE. The CDR3 in full is CASSSRQAGANSYEQYF.

On this clone: Sequencing ends 3 residues short of the CDR3 end; the germline J gene provides the rest. The chain joins TRBV5-4 to TRBJ2-7; 7 positions match TRBD1. The V and J ends lost 1 base and 3 bases, in that order; junction bases with no gene match: 7. The length of the CDR3 is 15 residues. Per the germline V gene, CDR1 is SGHNT and CDR2 is YYREEE (reference sequence). The DNA read from the CDR3 is TGTGCCAGCAGCTTGCTTTGGGACAGCCACTACGAG. Protein sequence: CASSLLWDSHYE. The full CDR3 protein reads CASSLLWDSHYEQYF.

Note on this clone: The read terminates 3 residues before the CDR3 end, so the remaining end is supplied by the germline J gene. V gene TRBV5-1 combines with J gene TRBJ2-5, with 7 bases aligning to TRBD1. Losses at the gene ends were 8 bases for V and 3 bases for J; bases not matched to a gene: 13. Germline V CDR1 and CDR2: SGHRS, YFSETQ. CDR3 length: 15 amino acids. This CDR3 reads CASRPQGGVEETQYF. The CDR3 DNA, read in part, is TGCGCCAGTCGACCTCAAGGGGGCGTAGAAGAGACC.

Turning to this clone: Sequencing ends 3 residues short of the CDR3 end; the germline J gene provides the rest. This chain connects TRBV5-1 to TRBJ2-1; D might be TRBD2 (6 bases). The V and J ends lost 7 bases and 4 bases respectively, with 15 bases between them. The CDR3 length is 14 residues. Germline CDR1 is SGHRS and CDR2 is YFSETQ. Partial CDR3 DNA: TGCGCCAGCCAAGGCCCTGGAGGGTACAATGAG. Translating gives CASQGPGGYNE. In full, the CDR3 is CASQGPGGYNEQFF.

With regard to this clone: The sequence runs out 3 residues before the end of the CDR3; the remainder is reconstructed from the germline J gene. This sequence joins TRBV7-9 and TRBJ2-4, with TRBD1 matching 9 bases. The V gene's germline CDR1 is SEHNR and CDR2 FQNEAQ (reference sequence). CDR3 size: 14 residues. This CDR3 reads CASSWDREHYGQYF. Incomplete CDR3 DNA: TGTGCCAGCAGCTGGGACAGGGAACATTATGGT.

Concerning this clone: The read stops 3 residues short of the end of the CDR3; the missing end is completed from the germline J gene. This chain uses TRBV7-7 with TRBJ2-1; maybe TRBD2 (6 bases). V lost 1 base and J lost 5, with 12 bases in between. Germline values: CDR1 SSHAT, CDR2 FNYEAQ (reference sequence). The CDR3 consists of 15 residues. The part of the CDR3 DNA that was read is TGTGCCAGCAGCTTAGGCCCGCGGGGAGACAATGAG. Its protein is CASSLGPRGDNE. The full CDR3 sequence reads CASSLGPRGDNEQFF.

With respect to this clone: Read coverage stops 3 residues before the CDR3 terminus; the germline J gene supplies the remainder. The V gene is TRBV7-8, the J gene TRBJ2-1; TRBD2 matches 9 bases. Germline values: CDR1 SGHVS, CDR2 FQNEAQ. This CDR3 has 14 residues. V shed 4 bases, J shed 7 bases, and the junction held 5 bases outside the gene matches. CDR3 loop: CASSSLAGPNEQFF. CDR3 DNA, as far as it was read: TGTGCCAGCAGCTCCCTAGCGGGGCCTAATGAG.

With regard to this clone: The read ends 3 residues before the CDR3 terminus; that terminus is restored from the germline J gene. The rearrangement joins TRBV12-5 to TRBJ2-2, with 7 bases identical to TRBD1. V was pared by 5 bases and J by 4 bases, with 13 bases of the junction left unmatched. This CDR3 is 17 amino acids long. Germline CDR1 LGHNT, CDR2 FRNRAP. The CDR3 DNA, read in part, is TGTGCTAGTGGTGTAACAACAGGGGTGGAAATCACCGGGGAG. Protein product: CASGVTTGVEITGE. The full CDR3 protein is CASGVTTGVEITGELFF.

Worth noting for this clone: The read terminates 3 residues ahead of where the CDR3 ends, so the germline J gene completes it. This chain links TRBV4-2 with TRBJ2-6; a possible D gene is TRBD1 (6 bases). This CDR3 spans 18 amino acids. In germline, CDR1 is LGHNA, CDR2 YNFKEQ. Trimming removed 4 bases at V and 2 bases at J, with 18 bases between. The CDR3 DNA, read in part, is TGTGCCAGCAGCCTACAACTACAGGGAATGGCTGGGGCCAACGTC. Protein sequence: CASSLQLQGMAGANV. The whole CDR3 protein is CASSLQLQGMAGANVLTF.

On this clone: The read falls 3 residues short of the CDR3 end, and the missing part is taken from the germline J gene. This chain links TRBV20-1 with TRBJ2-2; D perhaps matches TRBD2 (5 bases). The CDR3 is 14 amino acids. Trimming shortened V by 3 bases and J by 0 bases, and 8 bases separated the two germline ends. Germline CDR1 is DFQATT and CDR2 is SNEGSKA (reference sequence). Incomplete CDR3 DNA: TGCAGTGCTAGGGACTCCTCGAACACCGGGGAG. Its translation is CSARDSSNTGE. The CDR3 reads in full as CSARDSSNTGELFF.

CDR3 DNA, as far as it was read: TGCGCCAGCAGCCCCGGGCAGGGTTCCTACGAG. Its translation is CASSPGQGSYE. The entire CDR3 protein reads CASSPGQGSYEQYF. The chain joins TRBV5-1 to TRBJ2-7; TRBD1 is a possible D gene (5 bases). The read stops 3 residues short of the end of the CDR3; the missing end is completed from the germline J gene. Germline CDR1 reads SGHRS; CDR2 reads YFSETQ. The CDR3 consists of 14 residues. With 4 bases removed from V and 1 base from J, the gap between germline ends came to 12 bases. Together with reference TRBV5-1 and TRBJ2-7, the CDR3 gives the full variable domain: KAGVTQTPRYLIKTRGQQVTLSCSPISGHRSVSWYQQTPGQGLQFLFEYFSETQRNKGNFPGRFSGRQFSNSRSEMNVSTLELGDSALYLCASSPGQGSYEQYFGPGTRLTVT.

Regarding this clone: The DNA ends 3 residues before the CDR3 does, and the rest of the CDR3 is filled in from the germline J gene. The chain links TRBV6-1 to TRBJ1-5; TRBD1 is a possible D gene (5 bases). CDR1 is MNHNS and CDR2 is SASEGT in the germline V gene. The CDR3 has 13 amino acids. Deletions cut 3 bases from V and 6 bases from J, with 9 bases between. The CDR3 reads CASSDRDSQPQHF. The CDR3 DNA, read in part, is TGTGCCAGCAGTGACAGGGATAGTCAGCCC.

Note on this clone: The CDR3 goes on 3 residues after the read ends, and that part is filled in from the germline J gene. V usage is TRBV10-3 and J usage is TRBJ1-2; 8 nucleotides match TRBD1. Trimming at V came to 6 bases and at J to 6 bases, leaving 6 bases not matched to a gene. Looked up from germline, CDR1 is ENHRY and CDR2 is SYGVKD. The CDR3 loop spans 13 amino acids. The covered CDR3 bases are TGTGCCATCAGCAGGACAGGGAGTGATGGC. Its protein is CAISRTGSDG. The CDR3 in full is CAISRTGSDGYTF.

About this clone itself: The observed sequence ends 3 residues before the CDR3 terminus, with the missing tail filled in from the germline J gene. The V call is TRBV6-4, the J call TRBJ2-3; no definite D call. CDR3 size: 13 residues. Germline CDR1 and CDR2: MRHNA and SNTAGT. This chain's CDR3 is CASSEERQSPQYF. The sequenced part of the CDR3 DNA is TGTGCCAGCAGTGAGGAGCGTCAAAGTCCG.

Remarks on this clone: The DNA ends 3 residues before the CDR3 does, and the rest of the CDR3 is filled in from the germline J gene. V gene TRBV5-1 combines with J gene TRBJ2-1; tentative D call: TRBD1 (5 bases). V was trimmed by 1 base and J by 0 bases, leaving 8 bases between them. This CDR3 is built from 15 residues. Germline V gives CDR1 SGHRS, CDR2 YFSETQ. The CDR3 sequence is CASSLPQGSYNEQFF. Partial CDR3 DNA: TGCGCCAGCAGCTTGCCCCAGGGCTCCTACAATGAG.

Worth noting for this clone: The read falls 3 residues short of the CDR3 end, and the missing part is taken from the germline J gene. J is TRBJ1-4 and V is TRBV18, with no clear D. The germline V gene encodes CDR1 KGHSH and CDR2 LQKENI. The CDR3 consists of 15 residues. V dropped 6 bases and J dropped 0 bases, with 11 bases sitting between them. The DNA read from the CDR3 is TGTGCCAGCTCCCATGACACAACAACTAATGAAAAA. It is translated as CASSHDTTTNEK. In full, the CDR3 reads CASSHDTTTNEKLFF. Combining the CDR3 with reference TRBV18 and TRBJ1-4 gives the whole variable domain NAGVMQNPRHLVRRRGQEARLRCSPMKGHSHVYWYRQLPEEGLKFMVYLQKENIIDESGMPKERFSAEFPKEGPSILRIQQVVRGDSAAYFCASSHDTTTNEKLFFGSGTQLSVL.

For this clone: The observed sequence ends 3 residues before the CDR3 terminus, with the missing tail filled in from the germline J gene. V is TRBV30 and J is TRBJ1-1; 11 nucleotides match TRBD1. V was clipped by 1 base and J by 7 bases; unmatched bases: 8. The CDR3 is made up of 15 amino acids. Looked up from germline, CDR1 is GTSNPN and CDR2 is SVGIG (reference sequence). Incomplete CDR3 DNA: TGTGCCTGGAGTGCCCCGGACAGGGGGCTGGGTGAA. Translating gives CAWSAPDRGLGE. The whole CDR3 protein is CAWSAPDRGLGEAFF. Looking up the rest from reference TRBV30 and TRBJ1-1 gives the full variable domain: SQTIHQWPATLVQPVGSPLSLECTVEGTSNPNLYWYRQAAGRGLQLLFYSVGIGQISSEVPQNLSASRPQDRQFILSSKKLLLSDSGFYLCAWSAPDRGLGEAFFGQGTRLTVV.

About this clone itself: The sequence runs out 3 residues before the end of the CDR3; the remainder is reconstructed from the germline J gene. The V and J genes are TRBV28 and TRBJ2-2; 8 nucleotides line up with TRBD2. The CDR3 has 16 residues. Germline V gives CDR1 MDHEN, CDR2 SYDVKM. Trimming at V came to 6 bases and at J to 4 bases, leaving 10 bases not matched to a gene. The part of the CDR3 DNA that was read is TGTGCCAGCAGAAACCCAGCGGGGGCGGTCACCGGGGAG. Translating it yields CASRNPAGAVTGE. The complete CDR3 protein is CASRNPAGAVTGELFF.

In the case of this clone: The read gets to within 3 residues of the CDR3 end, and the germline J gene fills in the rest. V and J are TRBV5-4 and TRBJ1-6, with D possibly TRBD1 on 5 matching bases. V was cut by 4 bases and J by 8 bases, with 10 bases left in between. Germline assignment: CDR1 SGHNT and CDR2 YYREEE (reference sequence). The CDR3 extends over 13 amino acids. The covered CDR3 bases are TGTGCCAGCAGCGTCCTCAGGGATTCACCC. This sequence encodes CASSVLRDSP. The entire CDR3 sequence reads CASSVLRDSPLHF.

Concerning this clone: The CDR3 is cut off 3 residues early in the read; its end comes from the germline J gene. The chain links TRBV6-1 to TRBJ2-6; no definite D call. V lost 3 bases and J lost 1, with 10 bases in between. CDR1 and CDR2 (germline): MNHNS, SASEGT. The CDR3 length is 16 residues. CDR3 DNA (partial): TGTGCCAGCAGTGATCACGACGGGTCTGGGGCCAACGTC. Amino acids: CASSDHDGSGANV. The CDR3 as a whole reads CASSDHDGSGANVLTF.

As for this clone: The observed sequence ends 3 residues before the CDR3 terminus, with the missing tail filled in from the germline J gene. J is TRBJ1-2 and V is TRBV19, with 9 bases matching TRBD1. The CDR3 covers 14 residues. Germline values: CDR1 LNHDA, CDR2 SQIVND (reference sequence). The V gene end was trimmed by 7 bases and the J gene end by 4 bases; junction bases not matched to a gene: 7. The CDR3 region is CASIRTGDRYGYTF. Incomplete CDR3 DNA: TGTGCCAGTATCCGGACAGGGGACCGCTATGGC. The entire variable domain, with the rest obtained from reference TRBV19 and TRBJ1-2, is as follows: DGGITQSPKYLFRKEGQNVTLSCEQNLNHDAMYWYRQDPGQGLRLIYYSQIVNDFQKGDIAEGYSVSREKKESFPLTVTSAQKNPTAFYLCASIRTGDRYGYTFGSGTRLTVV.

In regard to this clone: The read stops 3 residues short of the end of the CDR3; the missing end is completed from the germline J gene. The chain carries TRBV6-1 and TRBJ1-6; 7 nucleotides match TRBD1. V dropped 1 base and J dropped 7; count of bases not matched to a gene: 4. The CDR3 sequence is 15 residues long. Germline V gene lookup returns CDR1 MNHNS and CDR2 SASEGT. The CDR3 here is CASSEGTGRNSPLHF. Incomplete CDR3 DNA: TGTGCCAGCAGTGAAGGGACAGGAAGAAATTCACCC.

The CDR3 loop reads CASSDRGSPYGQYF. The sequenced CDR3 bases are TGTGCCAGTAGTGATAGGGGTTCCCCCTATGGT. V and J are TRBV19 and TRBJ2-4; tentative D call: TRBD1 (5 bases). The read terminates 3 residues ahead of where the CDR3 ends, so the germline J gene completes it. CDR3 length equals 14 residues. The V gene's germline CDR1 is LNHDA and CDR2 SQIVND (reference sequence).

About this clone itself: Read sequence stops 3 residues before the CDR3 end, and the germline J gene provides the missing end. This specimen includes other DNA sequences encoding the same CDR3. The V and J genes are TRBV6-1 and TRBJ1-5; 7 bases fit TRBD1. The V and J ends lost 2 bases and 4 bases, in that order; junction bases with no gene match: 5. CDR1 MNHNS and CDR2 SASEGT come from the germline V gene. This CDR3 contains 15 residues. CDR3 loop: CASSERDSRNQPQHF. The DNA read from the CDR3 is TGTGCCAGCAGTGAAAGGGACAGCCGGAATCAGCCC.